This T cell receptor beta chain is drawn from a study of blood T cell repertoires in COVID-19. For the study at large: COVID-19 samples from acute and convalescent phases originated in the United States, Italy and Spain. In each case, the material was cDNA or gDNA derived from T cells, B-cell-depleted T cells, or PBMCs.

This clone was counted only a few times. Repertoires were generated with immunoSEQ multiplex PCR, while TCRdb's copy carries only in-frame clones and drops some. This table has over 150,000 clones, around 79% appearing once. Germline-derived CDR1 and CDR2 are SGHRS and YFSETQ. Deletions cut 4 bases from V and 11 bases from J, with 18 bases between. The CDR3 covers 13 residues. The chain employs TRBV5-1 and TRBJ1-1, with a weak D call TRBD1 (6 bases). The sequenced material came from peripheral blood. The clonotype originates from a woman between 45 and 60 years old with acute or convalescent COVID-19. The CDR3 nucleotides read TGCGCCAGCAGCGGTAGCGCAGGGGATACGGCTTTCTTT. Its translation is CASSGSAGDTAFF.